This TCR beta chain was profiled in a study of T-cell reconstitution after alpha-beta-depleted transplantation in children. This clonotype was found a few times. Using unique molecular identifiers, the investigators prepared the TCRbeta library. In TCRdb, the PCR reads were re-called with MiXCR into one record per CDR3 protein. Of just under 550,000 distinct CDR3 sequences in the sample, roughly 18% were seen once. This TCR came from a human donor who donated a stem cell graft to a child with acute lymphoblastic leukemia. The sequencing here drew on PBMCs from the stem cell graft donor, taken from the stem cell graft.

The CDR3 bases are TGCGCCAGCAGCCAAGAACCCCTGGGACTCTACGAGCAGTACTTC. Its protein is CASSQEPLGLYEQYF. V is TRBV4-1 and J is TRBJ2-7, with TRBD2 as a possible D gene (6 bases). In germline, CDR1 is MGHRA, CDR2 YSYEKL. The CDR3 contains 15 residues. The germline V and J ends were trimmed by 0 bases and 3 bases, with 12 bases remaining between them.